A single sample gave rise to the 29 T cell receptor beta chains below, sequenced in a study of PD-L1 blockade in urothelial cancer. Measured with immunoSEQ multiplex PCR; TCRdb has only the in-frame clones, and not every one. The table has around 100,000 clones, 91% seen once. Sequences were derived from PBMCs, sampled around atezolizumab (anti-PD-L1) treatment. Receptor source: an elderly woman with urothelial cancer.

This clone was observed once. The V gene is TRBV5-1, the J gene TRBJ2-7; possible D gene TRBD1, 6 bases. V dropped 7 bases and J dropped 2 bases, with 19 bases sitting between them. The V gene's germline CDR1 is SGHRS and CDR2 YFSETQ. The CDR3 has 15 residues. CDR3 in amino acids: CASGSKPGQTYEQYF. The CDR3 nucleotides are TGCGCCAGCGGTTCAAAGCCGGGACAAACCTACGAGCAGTACTTC. The whole variable domain, remainder taken from reference TRBV5-1 and TRBJ2-7, is KAGVTQTPRYLIKTRGQQVTLSCSPISGHRSVSWYQQTPGQGLQFLFEYFSETQRNKGNFPGRFSGRQFSNSRSEMNVSTLELGDSALYLCASGSKPGQTYEQYFGPGTRLTVT.

This chain joins TRBV2 and TRBJ2-3, with a tentative D call TRBD2 (6 bases). V lost 3 bases and J lost 2, with 12 bases in between. This CDR3 spans 15 amino acids. The germline CDR1 and CDR2 sequences are SNHLY and FYNNEI. CDR3 protein: CASSDGGRDTDTQYF. The CDR3 DNA follows: TGTGCCAGCAGTGACGGAGGGCGGGACACAGATACGCAGTATTTT.

The chain employs TRBV19 and TRBJ1-1; 9 positions match TRBD1. Germline lookup yields CDR1 LNHDA and CDR2 SQIVND (reference sequence). V trimming: 6 bases; J trimming: 6 bases; junction bases outside the gene matches: 2. This CDR3 has 12 residues. CDR3 DNA: TGTGCCAGTAGGGGACAGGGAGCTGAAGCTTTCTTT. Translated, it gives CASRGQGAEAFF. Drawing the rest from reference TRBV19 and TRBJ1-1, the complete variable domain is DGGITQSPKYLFRKEGQNVTLSCEQNLNHDAMYWYRQDPGQGLRLIYYSQIVNDFQKGDIAEGYSVSREKKESFPLTVTSAQKNPTAFYLCASRGQGAEAFFGQGTRLTVV.

The rearrangement joins TRBV19 to TRBJ2-7; D is possibly TRBD2 (6 bases). The CDR3 has 16 amino acids. CDR1 is LNHDA, CDR2 SQIVND, per germline (reference sequence). Trimming pared 1 base from V and 2 bases from J, leaving 15 bases between. The CDR3 region is CASSIAVRGATYEQYF. Written as DNA, the CDR3 is TGTGCCAGTAGTATAGCCGTGCGGGGCGCGACCTACGAGCAGTACTTC.

The chain carries TRBV30 and TRBJ1-4, with D unclear. This CDR3 has 13 amino acids. The V end was cut by 0 bases, the J end by 7 bases, with 9 bases between. Per germline, CDR1 GTSNPN and CDR2 SVGIG (reference sequence). This chain's CDR3 is CAWSVRGGEKLFF. CDR3 nucleotides: TGTGCCTGGAGTGTAAGAGGAGGTGAAAAACTGTTTTTT.

V gene TRBV19 combines with J gene TRBJ1-2; tentatively, D is TRBD1 (6 bases). Trimming shortened V by 5 bases and J by 4 bases, and 14 bases separated the two germline ends. This CDR3 region has 14 residues. In germline, CDR1 is LNHDA, CDR2 SQIVND (reference sequence). The CDR3 nucleotides read TGTGCCAGTAGTCCGACAGGACAAATCTATGGCTACACCTTC. Protein: CASSPTGQIYGYTF. Looking up the rest from reference TRBV19 and TRBJ1-2 gives the full variable domain: DGGITQSPKYLFRKEGQNVTLSCEQNLNHDAMYWYRQDPGQGLRLIYYSQIVNDFQKGDIAEGYSVSREKKESFPLTVTSAQKNPTAFYLCASSPTGQIYGYTFGSGTRLTVV.

The genes are TRBV11-2 and TRBJ2-2, with D perhaps TRBD1 (5 bases). CDR1 is SGHAT and CDR2 is FQNNGV in the germline V gene. The CDR3 is made up of 14 amino acids. V lost 3 bases, J lost 2 bases, and 7 bases lay in between. This chain's CDR3 is CASSFQGNTGELFF. The CDR3 coding sequence is TGTGCCAGCAGCTTCCAGGGTAACACCGGGGAGCTGTTTTTT.

This chain links TRBV10-1 with TRBJ1-2; 9 bases agree with TRBD1. CDR1 and CDR2 (germline): WNHNN, SYGVQD (reference sequence). Losses at the gene ends were 6 bases for V and 7 bases for J; bases not matched to a gene: 6. The CDR3 contains 13 residues. The CDR3 loop is CASRLQGAAGYTF. CDR3 DNA sequence: TGCGCCAGCAGGCTACAGGGGGCTGCTGGCTACACCTTC.

The V call is TRBV7-2, the J call TRBJ2-1, with TRBD2 matching 10 bases. Germline V gene data show CDR1 as SGHTA and CDR2 as FQGNSA. The J segment lost 7 bases and the V segment lost 4 bases, leaving 13 bases of the junction unmatched. The CDR3 is 17 residues long. The CDR3 DNA reads TGTGCCAGCAGCTCATGGGTGGGAGCGGGAGGGAGGAATGAGCAGTTCTTC. It codes for CASSSWVGAGGRNEQFF.

The J gene is TRBJ2-7, the V gene TRBV7-9; TRBD2 matches at 7 bases. Per the germline V gene, CDR1 is SEHNR and CDR2 is FQNEAQ (reference sequence). The CDR3 spans 13 residues. The J segment lost 5 bases and the V segment lost 6 bases, leaving 7 bases of the junction unmatched. CDR3 residues: CASSVGLLNEQYF. CDR3 sequence (DNA): TGTGCCAGCAGTGTGGGACTACTCAACGAGCAGTACTTC.

This clone has just a few counts. This chain links TRBV4-2 with TRBJ2-7; D may be TRBD2 (6 bases). Trimming took off 4 bases at V and 0 bases at J, with 19 bases between the two ends. Germline CDR1 LGHNA, CDR2 YNFKEQ. This CDR3 region has 17 residues. CDR3 coding DNA: TGTGCCAGCAGCCCCGATTGGAGGGACGCCTACTCCTACGAGCAGTACTTC. Amino acids: CASSPDWRDAYSYEQYF.

The sample holds one count of this clone. The CDR3 protein is CASSPGQGASGTEAFF. For the CDR3, the DNA is TGTGCCAGCAGCCCCGGGCAGGGGGCGAGTGGCACTGAAGCTTTCTTT. This sequence joins TRBV5-4 and TRBJ1-1; TRBD1 matches 8 bases. The CDR3 has 16 amino acids. Germline values: CDR1 SGHNT, CDR2 YYREEE (reference sequence). J lost 4 bases, V lost 4 bases, and 12 bases had no gene match.

The chain has TRBV7-9 and TRBJ1-5, with TRBD1 matching 8 bases. The CDR3 is 15 amino acids. V shed 4 bases, J shed 7 bases, and the junction held 9 bases outside the gene matches. Germline V CDR1 and CDR2: SEHNR, FQNEAQ (reference sequence). The CDR3 DNA is TGTGCCAGCAGCTATGCCGGACAGGGAAGACAGCCCCAGCATTTT. Residues: CASSYAGQGRQPQHF.

This sequence joins TRBV19 and TRBJ1-5, with 7 bases lining up with TRBD1. Germline loops: CDR1 LNHDA, CDR2 SQIVND (reference sequence). V dropped 3 bases and J dropped 5; count of bases not matched to a gene: 7. The CDR3 spans 15 residues. The DNA for the CDR3 is TGTGCCAGTAGTATTTTTCACAGGGGCGATCAGCCCCAGCATTTT. This gives the protein CASSIFHRGDQPQHF. Based on the CDR3 plus reference TRBV19 and TRBJ1-5, the full variable domain is DGGITQSPKYLFRKEGQNVTLSCEQNLNHDAMYWYRQDPGQGLRLIYYSQIVNDFQKGDIAEGYSVSREKKESFPLTVTSAQKNPTAFYLCASSIFHRGDQPQHFGDGTRLSIL.

The V call is TRBV10-3, the J call TRBJ2-7; TRBD1 aligns across 7 bases. Germline V gene sequence: CDR1 ENHRY, CDR2 SYGVKD. V was pared by 6 bases and J by 4 bases, with 6 bases of the junction left unmatched. The CDR3 runs 13 residues. The CDR3 nucleotides are TGTGCCATCAGCTCCGGGACAGAGTACGAGCAGTACTTC. It yields the protein CAISSGTEYEQYF.

The rearrangement uses TRBV5-4 and TRBJ2-5; tentatively, D is TRBD2 (7 bases). The germline CDR1 and CDR2 sequences are SGHNT and YYREEE (reference sequence). Trimming stripped 10 bases from V and 4 bases from J, with 11 bases between. This CDR3 has 11 amino acids. The DNA for the CDR3 is TGTGCCTCAAGGGGGGGAGAGACCCAGTACTTC. This sequence encodes CASRGGETQYF.

The chain is built from TRBV5-1 and TRBJ1-5; TRBD1 matches 7 bases. The CDR3 covers 15 residues. The germline V gene encodes CDR1 SGHRS and CDR2 YFSETQ. The ends lost 2 bases at V and 2 bases at J; junction bases unmatched: 4. CDR3 loop: CASSFTGEGNQPQHF. Written as DNA, the CDR3 is TGCGCCAGCAGCTTTACAGGGGAGGGCAATCAGCCCCAGCATTTT.

J is TRBJ2-2 and V is TRBV18; 9 bases align to TRBD1. Germline lookup yields CDR1 KGHSH and CDR2 LQKENI. Losses at the gene ends were 6 bases for V and 0 bases for J; bases not matched to a gene: 14. The CDR3 spans 19 residues. This CDR3 is CASSRTILTGGTNTGELFF. The CDR3 region has the DNA TGTGCCAGCTCGCGGACGATCCTGACAGGGGGAACGAACACCGGGGAGCTGTTTTTT.

This chain uses TRBV29-1 with TRBJ1-5; no reliable D call. The V gene's germline CDR1 is SQVTM and CDR2 ANQGSEA. The CDR3 totals 14 residues. V lost 4 bases to trimming and J lost 2 bases, with 12 bases between them. The CDR3 loop is CSVGSGFGNQPQHF. CDR3 DNA sequence: TGCAGCGTTGGGTCGGGATTCGGCAATCAGCCCCAGCATTTT.

The chain joins TRBV6-4 to TRBJ2-2, with D perhaps TRBD1 (5 bases). In germline, CDR1 is MRHNA, CDR2 SNTAGT. The CDR3 runs to 15 residues. Deletions cut 4 bases from V and 0 bases from J, with 9 bases between. The CDR3 loop is CASSVLGANTGELFF. For the CDR3, the DNA is TGTGCCAGCAGTGTTTTAGGGGCGAACACCGGGGAGCTGTTTTTT.

J is TRBJ2-7 and V is TRBV12-2; the table gives TRBD2 as D, unverified against the DNA. TRBV12-2 is deemed a pseudogene. The CDR3 extends over 14 amino acids. The CDR3 loop reads CASRLGNRRVDGYF. Written as DNA, the CDR3 is TGTGCAAGTCGCTTAGGTAATAGACGGGTCGACGGATACTTC.

V gene TRBV28 combines with J gene TRBJ2-2; D perhaps matches TRBD1 (6 bases). Trimming pared 6 bases from V and 2 bases from J, leaving 13 bases between. CDR3 size: 15 residues. Germline loops: CDR1 MDHEN, CDR2 SYDVKM. The CDR3 DNA sequence: TGTGCCAGCAGACGCTCCGGGACAAACACCGGGGAGCTGTTTTTT. Its protein is CASRRSGTNTGELFF. Full variable domain (remainder filled in from reference TRBV28 and TRBJ2-2): DVKVTQSSRYLVKRTGEKVFLECVQDMDHENMFWYRQDPGLGLRLIYFSYDVKMKEKGDIPEGYSVSREKKERFSLILESASTNQTSMYLCASRRSGTNTGELFFGEGSRLTVL.

V gene TRBV10-3 combines with J gene TRBJ2-1, with 9 bases lining up with TRBD2. The CDR3 has 14 amino acids. J lost 0 bases, V lost 7 bases, and 1 base had no gene match. Germline V gives CDR1 ENHRY, CDR2 SYGVKD. CDR3 sequence reads: CAITTSGSYNEQFF. The CDR3 DNA reads as TGTGCCATCACGACTAGCGGCTCCTACAATGAGCAGTTCTTC.

The chain carries TRBV2 and TRBJ1-1, with 7 bases that match TRBD1. Germline V gene lookup returns CDR1 SNHLY and CDR2 FYNNEI. The CDR3 totals 13 residues. V gave up 6 bases and J gave up 3 bases; unmatched junction bases: 4. The CDR3 coding sequence is TGTGCCAGCAGCCGGACAGGCTACACTGAAGCTTTCTTT. This translates into CASSRTGYTEAFF.

The chain couples TRBV2 to TRBJ1-2, with D uncertain. This CDR3 spans 12 amino acids. Between the trimmed V and J ends, which lost 7 bases and 3 bases, there was a span of 9 bases. The germline CDR1 and CDR2 sequences are SNHLY and FYNNEI. The CDR3 DNA follows: TGTGCCAGCACCCTCGGAGACTATGGCTACACCTTC. Translation gives CASTLGDYGYTF.

The chain recombines TRBV7-3 with TRBJ2-2; 8 bases agree with TRBD1. Germline loops: CDR1 SGHTA, CDR2 FQGTGA. The CDR3 extends over 16 amino acids. Trimming cost V 5 bases and J 4 bases; bases outside gene matches: 9. The CDR3 here is CASSTRTGFGTGELFF. The DNA for the CDR3 is TGTGCCAGCAGCACAAGGACAGGGTTCGGCACCGGGGAGCTGTTTTTT.

V gene TRBV28 combines with J gene TRBJ1-1; 7 bases align to TRBD1. CDR3 size: 14 residues. After removal of 4 bases from V and 2 bases from J, the junction contained 4 bases not matched to a gene. Germline CDR1 is MDHEN and CDR2 is SYDVKM. The CDR3 is CASSSTGLNTEAFF. In DNA, the CDR3 is TGTGCCAGCAGTTCGACAGGGTTAAACACTGAAGCTTTCTTT.

The chain combines TRBV5-6 with TRBJ2-7, with 8 nucleotides matching TRBD1. The CDR3 has 15 residues. The germline V gene encodes CDR1 SGHDT and CDR2 YYEEEE. V dropped 1 base and J dropped 5; count of bases not matched to a gene: 8. The CDR3: CASSLQGQGWNEQYF. The CDR3 DNA sequence: TGTGCCAGCAGCTTGCAAGGACAGGGTTGGAACGAGCAGTACTTC.

V is TRBV25-1 and J is TRBJ1-1, with 8 positions matching TRBD1. The germline V gene has CDR1 MGHDK and CDR2 SYGVNS. Trimming at V came to 10 bases and at J to 5 bases, leaving 9 bases not matched to a gene. CDR3 length: 13 amino acids. For the CDR3, the DNA is TGTGCCACCACACAGGGGGTACGGACTGAAGCTTTCTTT. This encodes CATTQGVRTEAFF.